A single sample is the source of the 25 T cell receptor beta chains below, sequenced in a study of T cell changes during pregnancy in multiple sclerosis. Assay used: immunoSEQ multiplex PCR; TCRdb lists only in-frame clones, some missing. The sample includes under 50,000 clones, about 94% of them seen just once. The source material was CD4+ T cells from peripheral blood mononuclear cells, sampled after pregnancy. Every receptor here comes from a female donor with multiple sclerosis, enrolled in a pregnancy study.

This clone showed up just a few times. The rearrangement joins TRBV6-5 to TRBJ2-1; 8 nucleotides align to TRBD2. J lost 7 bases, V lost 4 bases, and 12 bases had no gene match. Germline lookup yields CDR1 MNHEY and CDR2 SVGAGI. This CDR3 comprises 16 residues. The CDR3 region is CASSSSHGGAVNEQFF. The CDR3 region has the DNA TGTGCCAGCAGTTCCTCCCACGGGGGGGCCGTGAATGAGCAGTTCTTC.

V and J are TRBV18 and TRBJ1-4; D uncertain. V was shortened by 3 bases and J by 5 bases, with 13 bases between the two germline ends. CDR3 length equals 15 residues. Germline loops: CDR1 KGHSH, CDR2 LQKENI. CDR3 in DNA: TGTGCCAGCTCACCGGGTCAGCTGGAGAATGAAAAACTGTTTTTT. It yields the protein CASSPGQLENEKLFF.

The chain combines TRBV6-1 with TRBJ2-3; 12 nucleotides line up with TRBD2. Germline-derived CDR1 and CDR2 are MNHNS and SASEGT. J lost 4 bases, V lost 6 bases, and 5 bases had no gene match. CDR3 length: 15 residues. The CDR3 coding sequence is TGTGCCAGCAGCGTACTAGCGGGGGGCCCAGATACGCAGTATTTT. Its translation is CASSVLAGGPDTQYF.

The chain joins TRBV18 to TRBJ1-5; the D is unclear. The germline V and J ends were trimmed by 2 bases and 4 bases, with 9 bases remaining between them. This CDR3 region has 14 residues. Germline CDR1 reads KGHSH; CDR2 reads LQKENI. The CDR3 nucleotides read TGTGCCAGCTCACCAGGGGAGAATAATCAGCCCCAGCATTTT. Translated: CASSPGENNQPQHF.

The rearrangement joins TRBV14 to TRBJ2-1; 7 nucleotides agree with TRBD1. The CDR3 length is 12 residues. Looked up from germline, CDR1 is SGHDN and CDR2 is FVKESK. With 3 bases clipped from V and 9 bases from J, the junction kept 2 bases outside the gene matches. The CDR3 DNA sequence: TGTGCCAGCAGCCATAGACAGGGTGAGCAGTTCTTC. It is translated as CASSHRQGEQFF.

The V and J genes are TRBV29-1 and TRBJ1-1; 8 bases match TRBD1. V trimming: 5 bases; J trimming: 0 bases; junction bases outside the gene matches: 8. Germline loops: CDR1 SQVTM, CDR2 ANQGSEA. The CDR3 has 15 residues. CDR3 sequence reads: CSVITRGQVNTEAFF. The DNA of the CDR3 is TGCAGCGTTATCACCCGGGGACAGGTGAACACTGAAGCTTTCTTT.

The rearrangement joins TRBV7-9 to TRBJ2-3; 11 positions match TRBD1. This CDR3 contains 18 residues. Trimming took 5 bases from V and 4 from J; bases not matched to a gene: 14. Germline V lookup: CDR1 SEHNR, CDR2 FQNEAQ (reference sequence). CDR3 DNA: TGTGCCAGCAGCCGACCTCGGAGGGGACAGGGGGTCCCAGATACGCAGTATTTT. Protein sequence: CASSRPRRGQGVPDTQYF.

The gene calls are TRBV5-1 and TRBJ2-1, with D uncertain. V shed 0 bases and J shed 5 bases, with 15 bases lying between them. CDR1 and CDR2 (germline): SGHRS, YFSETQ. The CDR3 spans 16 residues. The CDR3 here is CASSLAVFLLNNEQFF. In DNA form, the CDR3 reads TGCGCCAGCAGCTTGGCCGTGTTCCTACTAAACAATGAGCAGTTCTTC.

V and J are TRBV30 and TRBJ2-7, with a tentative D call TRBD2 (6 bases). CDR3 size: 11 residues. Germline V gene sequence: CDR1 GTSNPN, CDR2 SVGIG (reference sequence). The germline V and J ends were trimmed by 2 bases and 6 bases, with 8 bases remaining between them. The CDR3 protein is CAWSTGGEQYF. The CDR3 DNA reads TGTGCCTGGAGTACCGGGGGCGAGCAGTACTTC. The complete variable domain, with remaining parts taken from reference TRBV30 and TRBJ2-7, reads SQTIHQWPATLVQPVGSPLSLECTVEGTSNPNLYWYRQAAGRGLQLLFYSVGIGQISSEVPQNLSASRPQDRQFILSSKKLLLSDSGFYLCAWSTGGEQYFGPGTRLTVT.

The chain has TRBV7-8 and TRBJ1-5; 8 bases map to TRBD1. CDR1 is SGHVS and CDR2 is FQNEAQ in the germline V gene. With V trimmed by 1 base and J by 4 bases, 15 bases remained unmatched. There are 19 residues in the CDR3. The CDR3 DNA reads TGTGCCAGCAGCTTAGGAGTTGCATTAGGGACAGGCGGTAATCAGCCCCAGCATTTT. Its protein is CASSLGVALGTGGNQPQHF.

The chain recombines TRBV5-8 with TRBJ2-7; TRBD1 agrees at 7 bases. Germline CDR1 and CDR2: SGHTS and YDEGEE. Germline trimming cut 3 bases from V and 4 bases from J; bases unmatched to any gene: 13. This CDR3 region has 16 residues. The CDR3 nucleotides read TGTGCCAGCAGCTGGGTAAAGGGGGCGCGCATTTACGAGCAGTACTTC. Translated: CASSWVKGARIYEQYF.

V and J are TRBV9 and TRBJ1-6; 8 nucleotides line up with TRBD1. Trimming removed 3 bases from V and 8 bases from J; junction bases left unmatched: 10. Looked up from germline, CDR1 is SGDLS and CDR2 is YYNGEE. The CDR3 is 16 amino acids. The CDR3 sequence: CASSAGQGSDYSPLHF. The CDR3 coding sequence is TGTGCCAGCAGCGCCGGACAGGGTTCAGACTATTCACCCCTCCACTTT. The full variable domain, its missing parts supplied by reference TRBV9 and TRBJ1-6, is DSGVTQTPKHLITATGQRVTLRCSPRSGDLSVYWYQQSLDQGLQFLIQYYNGEERAKGNILERFSAQQFPDLHSELNLSSLELGDSALYFCASSAGQGSDYSPLHFGNGTRLTVT.

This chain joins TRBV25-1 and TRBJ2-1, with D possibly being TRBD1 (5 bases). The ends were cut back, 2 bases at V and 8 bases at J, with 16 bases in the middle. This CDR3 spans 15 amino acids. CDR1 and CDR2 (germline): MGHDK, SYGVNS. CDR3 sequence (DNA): TGTGCCAGCAGTGAAACAGGTGGCGGCGGCTATGAGCAGTTCTTC. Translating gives CASSETGGGGYEQFF.

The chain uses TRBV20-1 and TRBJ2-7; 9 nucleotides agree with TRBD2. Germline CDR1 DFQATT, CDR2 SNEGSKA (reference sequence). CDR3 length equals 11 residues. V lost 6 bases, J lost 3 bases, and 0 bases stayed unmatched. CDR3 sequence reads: CSATSGYEQYF. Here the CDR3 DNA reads TGCAGTGCGACTAGCGGCTACGAGCAGTACTTC.

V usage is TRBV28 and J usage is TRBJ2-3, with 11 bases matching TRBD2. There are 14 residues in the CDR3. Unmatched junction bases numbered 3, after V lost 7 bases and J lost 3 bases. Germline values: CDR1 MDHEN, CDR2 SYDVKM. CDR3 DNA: TGTGCCAGCACGACTAGCGGGGTGACAGATACGCAGTATTTT. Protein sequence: CASTTSGVTDTQYF.

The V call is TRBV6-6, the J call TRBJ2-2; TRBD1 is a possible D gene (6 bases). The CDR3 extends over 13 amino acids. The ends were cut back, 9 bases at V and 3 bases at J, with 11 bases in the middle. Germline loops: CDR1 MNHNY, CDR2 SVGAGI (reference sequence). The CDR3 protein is CASGQRDTGELFF. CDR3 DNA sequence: TGTGCCAGTGGACAGCGAGACACCGGGGAGCTGTTTTTT.

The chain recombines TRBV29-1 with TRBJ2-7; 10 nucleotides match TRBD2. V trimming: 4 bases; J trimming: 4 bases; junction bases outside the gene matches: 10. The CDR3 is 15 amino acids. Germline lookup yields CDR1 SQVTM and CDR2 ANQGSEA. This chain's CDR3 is CSVVQSSGGQYEQYF. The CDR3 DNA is TGCAGCGTTGTCCAATCTAGCGGGGGTCAGTACGAGCAGTACTTC.

The CDR3 region is CASSLEAVVRPQGSRQFF. The CDR3 DNA reads TGTGCCAGCAGCTTAGAGGCAGTAGTGAGACCCCAGGGCAGCAGACAGTTCTTC. The chain links TRBV11-1 to TRBJ2-1, with D perhaps matching TRBD1 (5 bases). This CDR3 spans 18 amino acids. Trimming took 1 base from V and 13 from J, leaving 29 bases between them. CDR1 SGHAT and CDR2 FQDESV come from the germline V gene (reference sequence).

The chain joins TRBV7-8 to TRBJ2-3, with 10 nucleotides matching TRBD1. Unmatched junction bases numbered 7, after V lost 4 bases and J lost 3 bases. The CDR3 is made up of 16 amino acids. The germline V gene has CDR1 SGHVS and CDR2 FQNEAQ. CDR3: CASSYNPGQGTDTQYF. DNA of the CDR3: TGTGCCAGCAGCTATAATCCGGGACAGGGGACAGATACGCAGTATTTT.

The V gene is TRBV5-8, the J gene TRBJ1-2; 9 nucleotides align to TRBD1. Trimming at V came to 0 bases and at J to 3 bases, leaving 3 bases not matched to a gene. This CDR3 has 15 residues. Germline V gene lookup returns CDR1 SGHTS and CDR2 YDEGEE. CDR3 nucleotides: TGTGCCAGCAGCTTGGAGGGACAGGGTTACTATGGCTACACCTTC. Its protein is CASSLEGQGYYGYTF.

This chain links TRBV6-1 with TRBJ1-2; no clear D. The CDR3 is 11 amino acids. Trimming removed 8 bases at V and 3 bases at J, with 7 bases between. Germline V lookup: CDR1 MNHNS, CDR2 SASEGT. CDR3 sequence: CASAIDYGYTF. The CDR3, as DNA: TGTGCCAGCGCTATAGACTATGGCTACACCTTC.

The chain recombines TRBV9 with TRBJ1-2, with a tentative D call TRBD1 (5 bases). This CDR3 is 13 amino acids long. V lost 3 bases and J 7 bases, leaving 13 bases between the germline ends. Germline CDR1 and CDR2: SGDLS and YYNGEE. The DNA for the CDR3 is TGTGCCAGCAGCGACAGGACGGGAGGTGGCTACACCTTC. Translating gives CASSDRTGGGYTF. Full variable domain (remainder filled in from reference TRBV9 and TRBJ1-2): DSGVTQTPKHLITATGQRVTLRCSPRSGDLSVYWYQQSLDQGLQFLIQYYNGEERAKGNILERFSAQQFPDLHSELNLSSLELGDSALYFCASSDRTGGGYTFGSGTRLTVV.

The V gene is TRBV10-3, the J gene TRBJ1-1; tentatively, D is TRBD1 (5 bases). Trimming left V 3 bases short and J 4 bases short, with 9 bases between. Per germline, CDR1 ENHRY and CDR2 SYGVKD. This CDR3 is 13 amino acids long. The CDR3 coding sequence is TGTGCCATCAGTGAACAGGTGACCACTGAAGCTTTCTTT. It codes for CAISEQVTTEAFF.

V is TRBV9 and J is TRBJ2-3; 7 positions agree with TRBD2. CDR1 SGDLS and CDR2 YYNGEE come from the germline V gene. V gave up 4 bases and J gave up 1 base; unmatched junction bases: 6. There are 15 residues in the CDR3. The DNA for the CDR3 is TGTGCCAGCAGCATCTCTAGCGGCCGCACAGATACGCAGTATTTT. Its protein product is CASSISSGRTDTQYF.

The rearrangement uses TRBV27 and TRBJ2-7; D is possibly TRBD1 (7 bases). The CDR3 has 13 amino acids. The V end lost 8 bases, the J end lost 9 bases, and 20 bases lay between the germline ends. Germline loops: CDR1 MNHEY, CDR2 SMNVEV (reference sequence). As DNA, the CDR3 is TGTGCCAGCGCCCCCTTAACAGGGGAGGTGCAGTACTTC. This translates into CASAPLTGEVQYF.